What follows describes a single T cell receptor beta chain. This sample is drawn from a study of cytomegalovirus exposure and HLA in healthy donors. 60 Vbeta and 13 Jbeta primers were used in PCR. Generated by immunoSEQ multiplex PCR, the TCRdb table keeps only in-frame clones and is missing some. This table has 82,000 or so clones, around 76% appearing once. CDR3 length: 13 amino acids. V was clipped by 4 bases and J by 2 bases, with 8 bases between them. The germline CDR1 and CDR2 sequences are MNHEY and SVGAGI. This chain uses TRBV6-5 with TRBJ1-1; no definite D call. This TCR derives from a woman aged 45-59 years in good health and CMV-seropositive. Sample: PBMCs. In nucleotides, the CDR3 is TGTGCCAGCAGTTTGACATCCAACACTGAAGCTTTCTTT. As protein: CASSLTSNTEAFF.